A single T cell receptor (beta chain) is shown here with its context. What it binds is unknown. Semi-nested PCR with Nested Universal Primer A followed constant-region reverse priming of full-length variable regions. TCRdb used MiXCR to reprocess the 5' RACE reads, holding one entry per CDR3 protein. The sample shows about 62,000 distinct CDR3 sequences, almost 30% of them seen only once. This CDR3 is 15 amino acids long. V was shortened by 0 bases and J by 5 bases, with 11 bases between the two germline ends. CDR1 and CDR2 from the germline V gene are KGHSH and LQKENI. Findings and limits, study-wide: Tumor memory CD4+ T cell TCR gene usage clustered with blood and lymph node memory CD4+ cells and lymph node naive CD4+ cells.

J is TRBJ2-1 and V is TRBV18; tentative D call: TRBD1 (5 bases). The sequenced sample consisted of tumor-infiltrating naive CD4+ T cells sorted from the breast tumor. Specified subset: naive CD4+ T cells, CD4+CD45RA+CD25-. This clonotype originated in a female donor with breast cancer. DNA of the CDR3: TGTGCCAGCTCACCACCTTCGCAGGGCGACAATGAGCAGTTCTTC. Translating gives CASSPPSQGDNEQFF.